This is a list of T cell receptor beta chains from one sample in a study of cytomegalovirus exposure and HLA in healthy donors. The data were produced by immunoSEQ multiplex PCR, yet TCRdb's version contains in-frame clones alone and is incomplete. This sample yields a few hundred thousand clones, of which 70% to 80% are seen a single time; less than 3% belongs to the top ten. The source material was PBMCs. These receptor sequences come from a woman younger than 45 in good health and CMV-seronegative. The CDR3 runs from the conserved cysteine through the conserved F or W. Fields, in order: J gene, clone size, V gene, D gene, CDR3 protein, CDR3 DNA. The D gene is left open where the match is weak. Rows give clone size only sometimes, using once, few, many, or a class for an expanded clone.

TRBJ2-7 - TRBV5-6 - CASSLATVSYEQYF TGTGCCAGCAGCTTGGCGACAGTTTCCTACGAGCAGTACTTC
TRBJ2-7 - TRBV7-9 TRBD1 CASSSGTGVIVHEQYF TGTGCCAGCAGCTCCGGGACAGGGGTCATCGTACACGAGCAGTACTTC
TRBJ1-4 - TRBV5-1 - CASSFAGIATNEKLFF TGCGCCAGCAGCTTTGCGGGCATAGCAACTAATGAAAAACTGTTTTTT
TRBJ2-1 - TRBV30 TRBD2 CAWSAGLGPLNEQFF TGTGCCTGGAGCGCGGGACTAGGCCCTCTTAATGAGCAGTTCTTC
TRBJ1-4 - TRBV25-1 - CASSVGGSRLFF TGTGCCAGCAGTGTTGGCGGGTCGAGACTGTTTTTT
TRBJ2-7 - TRBV2 TRBD1 CASSTSGTGMHEQYF TGTGCCAGCAGCACCTCCGGGACAGGGATGCACGAGCAGTACTTC
TRBJ2-7 - TRBV29-1 TRBD1 CSARPGTARYEQYF TGCAGCGCACGCCCCGGGACAGCCCGCTACGAGCAGTACTTC
TRBJ1-6 few TRBV5-1 TRBD1 CASSLVVGTGTPLHF TGCGCCAGCAGCTTGGTCGTCGGGACAGGGACACCCCTCCACTTT
TRBJ1-1 - TRBV18 - CASSPGGNTEAFF TGTGCCAGCTCACCGGGAGGGAACACTGAAGCTTTCTTT
TRBJ2-1 - TRBV5-1 TRBD2 CASSLGGTSGGRNEQFF TGCGCCAGCAGCTTGGGGGGCACTAGCGGGGGACGCAATGAGCAGTTCTTC
TRBJ2-7 many TRBV5-6 TRBD2 CASSLGAGALYVTYEQYF TGTGCCAGCAGCTTAGGCGCGGGAGCGCTTTACGTCACCTACGAGCAGTACTTC
TRBJ1-1 once TRBV15 - CATAHPGRNEAFF TGTGCCACCGCTCACCCAGGTCGGAATGAAGCTTTCTTT
TRBJ1-4 - TRBV4-2 TRBD1 CASSQEPYRGEKLFF TGTGCCAGCAGCCAAGAACCGTACAGGGGCGAAAAACTGTTTTTT
TRBJ1-2 - TRBV30 TRBD1 CAWSASMTGLVGGYPF TGTGCCTGGAGTGCCTCTATGACAGGGTTAGTAGGTGGCTACCCCTTC
TRBJ1-1 - TRBV25-1 - CASSEQGYTEAFF TGTGCCAGCAGTGAGCAGGGATACACTGAAGCTTTCTTT
TRBJ1-2 - TRBV4-1 - CASSQEASGWYGYTF TGCGCCAGCAGCCAAGAGGCCTCAGGGTGGTATGGCTACACCTTC
TRBJ1-4 - TRBV11-2 - CASSLRDEKLFF TGTGCCAGCAGCTTGAGGGATGAAAAACTGTTTTTT
TRBJ2-4 - TRBV23-1 - CASSQLPEPRIPYF TGCGCCAGCAGTCAACTGCCCGAACCGAGAATCCCGTACTTC
TRBJ1-1 - TRBV19 TRBD1 CASNDRGGPEAFF TGTGCCAGCAATGACAGGGGTGGACCTGAAGCTTTCTTT
TRBJ2-1 few TRBV6-5 TRBD2 CASSFRSGRGEQFF TGTGCCAGCAGTTTTAGGAGCGGGAGGGGTGAGCAGTTCTTC
TRBJ1-2 - TRBV5-1 TRBD1 CASSLEDRVGSYTF TGCGCCAGCAGCTTGGAGGACAGGGTGGGGAGCTACACCTTC
TRBJ2-1 once TRBV7-2 TRBD1 CASTLGDSPYNEQFF TGTGCCAGCACCCTAGGGGACAGTCCCTACAATGAGCAGTTCTTC
TRBJ2-5 - TRBV7-6 - CASSLASETQYF TGTGCCAGCAGCTTAGCATCTGAGACCCAGTACTTC
TRBJ2-7 - TRBV30 TRBD2 CAWSKLGTSGINEQYF TGTGCCTGGAGTAAACTCGGGACTAGCGGGATCAACGAGCAGTACTTC
TRBJ2-2 - TRBV2 TRBD1 CASSEVAGGGGELFF TGTGCCAGCAGTGAAGTGGCAGGGGGCGGCGGGGAGCTGTTTTTT
TRBJ1-1 - TRBV20-1 - CSPRGGSEAFF TGCAGCCCTAGGGGGGGATCTGAAGCTTTCTTT
TRBJ2-3 - TRBV9 TRBD1 CASSVGDRGFAQYF TGTGCCAGCAGCGTAGGAGACAGGGGGTTTGCGCAGTATTTT
TRBJ2-1 - TRBV6-5 TRBD2 CASSYYGGANEQFF TGTGCCAGCAGTTACTACGGGGGGGCCAATGAGCAGTTCTTC
TRBJ2-7 few TRBV6-1 - CASSDAPPRGYHSYEQYF TGTGCCAGCAGTGACGCACCCCCTCGAGGGTATCACTCCTACGAGCAGTACTTC
TRBJ1-1 - TRBV7-3 - CASSTNRGVEAFF TGTGCCAGCAGCACAAACCGTGGAGTTGAAGCTTTCTTT
TRBJ1-5 - TRBV6-1 TRBD1 CASSEWGQGNQPQHF TGTGCCAGCAGTGAATGGGGACAGGGGAATCAGCCCCAGCATTTT
TRBJ2-7 few TRBV28 TRBD2 CASSSGTSGDSYEQYF TGTGCCAGCAGTTCCGGGACTAGCGGGGACTCCTACGAGCAGTACTTC
TRBJ2-5 - TRBV6-5 - CASRVAGPDGTQYF TGTGCCAGCAGGGTGGCAGGGCCCGATGGGACCCAGTACTTC
TRBJ2-1 - TRBV7-6 TRBD2 CASSFAGGNYNEQFF TGTGCCAGCAGCTTCGCGGGAGGGAACTACAATGAGCAGTTCTTC
TRBJ2-2 - TRBV28 TRBD2 CASTPSGFAGELFF TGTGCCAGCACGCCTAGCGGGTTCGCCGGGGAGCTGTTTTTT
TRBJ2-6 - TRBV18 TRBD1 CASSRDRGRVSGANVLTF TGTGCCAGCTCACGAGACAGGGGGAGGGTCTCTGGGGCCAACGTCCTGACTTTC
TRBJ2-1 - TRBV28 - CASSSLEGPGFF TGTGCCAGCAGTTCATTGGAGGGGCCGGGGTTCTTC
TRBJ2-1 - TRBV5-1 TRBD2 CASSSGTRSNEQFF TGCGCCAGCAGCTCCGGGACTAGATCCAATGAGCAGTTCTTC
TRBJ2-7 - TRBV6-1 - CASSERSGIYEQYF TGTGCCAGCAGTGAAAGGTCGGGGATCTACGAGCAGTACTTC
TRBJ2-1 - TRBV7-2 TRBD1 CASSFGTGLYNEQFF TGTGCCAGCAGCTTTGGGACAGGATTGTACAATGAGCAGTTCTTC
TRBJ2-7 few TRBV6-4 - CASSPDRTSYEQYF TGTGCCAGCAGTCCTGACAGAACCTCCTACGAGCAGTACTTC
TRBJ1-2 - TRBV7-2 - CASSFSGDYGYTF TGTGCCAGCAGCTTTTCGGGGGACTATGGCTACACCTTC
TRBJ1-4 - TRBV21-1 - CASSKGGTGREKLFF TGTGCCAGCAGCAAAGGGGGAACAGGGCGGGAAAAACTGTTTTTT
TRBJ2-7 - TRBV5-1 TRBD1 CASSTRDSSYEQYF TGCGCCAGCAGCACCCGGGACAGCTCCTACGAGCAGTACTTC
TRBJ1-5 - TRBV5-1 - CASSLNGGGNQPQHF TGCGCCAGCAGCTTGAACGGAGGGGGCAATCAGCCCCAGCATTTT
TRBJ2-7 - TRBV27 - CASSLSFVGSSYEQYF TGTGCCAGCAGTTTATCGTTCGTCGGTAGCTCCTACGAGCAGTACTTC
TRBJ2-3 few TRBV6-1 TRBD1 CASSDAPGTGVTDTQYF TGTGCCAGCAGTGACGCCCCCGGGACAGGGGTCACAGATACGCAGTATTTT
TRBJ1-1 - TRBV15 TRBD1 CATSTGDSMVDTEAFF TGTGCCACCAGCACCGGGGACAGCATGGTAGACACTGAAGCTTTCTTT
TRBJ2-7 - TRBV15 TRBD2 CATSSPGTSGTTYEQYF TGTGCCACCAGCAGCCCCGGGACTAGCGGGACGACTTACGAGCAGTACTTC
TRBJ2-2 - TRBV7-9 TRBD2 CASPTGGQTGELFF TGTGCCAGCCCCACGGGGGGGCAAACCGGGGAGCTGTTTTTT